The 26 T cell receptor beta chains below were found in one sample sequenced in a study of low-dose radiotherapy and immunotherapy resistance in tumors. This sample's time point: after trial treatment. Noted treatment: LDRT plus nivolumab, ipilimumab, low-dose cyclophosphamide and aspirin (RACIN trial). Gene-specific TRAV and TRBV primers were used for first-strand cDNA, covering alpha and beta chains. The authors amplified TCRs for roughly 20 PCR cycles with a constant-region primer and a V-primer adapter. Using its own MiXCR run on the reads, TCRdb lists one record per CDR3 protein. The data show 30,000 or so distinct CDR3 sequences, about half seen once. This sample comprised PBMCs, obtained after low-dose radiotherapy plus immunotherapy. The receptor set was obtained from a male donor with gallbladder cancer.

The sample holds many counts of this clonotype. The J gene is TRBJ2-5, the V gene TRBV7-9; TRBD2 might be the D (7 bases). CDR1 and CDR2 from the germline V gene are SEHNR and FQNEAQ (reference sequence). The CDR3 contains 15 residues. V was cut by 1 base and J by 1 base, with 10 bases left in between. CDR3 sequence reads: CASSLDRGAQETQYF. The DNA of the CDR3 is TGTGCCAGCAGCTTAGATCGGGGGGCCCAAGAGACCCAGTACTTC.

On this clonotype itself: A read error is the likely source, as a far larger clone sits one nucleotide away. J is TRBJ2-1 and V is TRBV5-1; D perhaps matches TRBD1 (5 bases). The CDR3 contains 14 residues. Germline CDR1 is SGHRS and CDR2 is YFSETQ. Deletions cut 4 bases from V and 10 bases from J, with 18 bases between. CDR3 in amino acids: CASSQLQGSYEQFF. CDR3 coding DNA: TGCGCCAGCAGCCAACTGCAGGGATCCTACGAGCAGTTCTTC.

This clonotype was detected ten times or more. V is TRBV11-2 and J is TRBJ2-2; D is unclear. CDR3 size: 14 residues. The ends were cut back, 1 base at V and 1 base at J, with 4 bases in the middle. The germline V gene has CDR1 SGHAT and CDR2 FQNNGV. The CDR3 loop reads CASSLARNTGELFF. Written as DNA, the CDR3 is TGTGCCAGCAGCTTAGCGAGGAACACCGGGGAGCTGTTTTTT.

Points on this clonotype: A far larger clone is just one base off, so this is likely a read error. The chain joins TRBV6-6 to TRBJ1-6; 8 bases are shared with TRBD1. V lost 4 bases to trimming and J lost 7 bases; unmatched junction nucleotides: 9. Germline V gene data show CDR1 as MNHNY and CDR2 as SVGAGI (reference sequence). This CDR3 is built from 16 residues. The CDR3: CASSSQGQGANSPLHF. Written as DNA, the CDR3 is TGTGCCAGCAGTTCCCAGGGCCAGGGGGCAAATTCACCCCTCCACTTT.

Here the CDR3 DNA reads TGTGCCAGCAGTGCTCGAGGGGGAACAACTGAAGCTTTCTTT. The encoded protein is CASSARGGTTEAFF. This chain connects TRBV12-3 or TRBV12-4 to TRBJ1-1; possibly TRBD1 for D (6 bases). V lost 5 bases to trimming and J lost 5 bases, with 15 bases between them. This CDR3 has 14 amino acids.

This clonotype was found a few times. The chain employs TRBV5-1 and TRBJ2-1; D not resolved. Germline CDR1 and CDR2: SGHRS and YFSETQ. This CDR3 region has 13 residues. V was cut by 3 bases and J by 8 bases, with 12 bases left in between. CDR3 in DNA: TGCGCCAGCAGCTCCCAGATGGGCGATGAGCAGTTCTTC. The encoded protein is CASSSQMGDEQFF.

The chain carries TRBV15 and TRBJ1-4; no reliable D call. Trimming cost V 2 bases and J 7 bases, with 14 bases left between them. Germline assignment: CDR1 LNHNV and CDR2 YYDKDF (reference sequence). The CDR3 is 15 amino acids. CDR3 coding DNA: TGTGCCACCAGCAGACCCACGGCGTTTAGTGAAAAACTGTTTTTT. Residues: CATSRPTAFSEKLFF.

This clonotype showed up many times. The V gene is TRBV7-2, the J gene TRBJ2-7, with 7 positions matching TRBD2. Trimming took 2 bases from V and 3 from J; bases not matched to a gene: 7. Germline V gene data show CDR1 as SGHTA and CDR2 as FQGNSA. This CDR3 is 15 amino acids long. The CDR3 is CASSLFSGEIYEQYF. As DNA, the CDR3 is TGTGCCAGCAGCTTATTCAGCGGGGAGATCTACGAGCAGTACTTC.

Comment on this clonotype: An end of the junction differs from the germline gene, which may be a read error. V usage is TRBV28 and J usage is TRBJ2-7; 10 bases agree with TRBD1. The germline V gene has CDR1 MDHEN and CDR2 SYDVKM. The CDR3 length is 14 residues. This chain's CDR3 is CASSLGGQGTPRGF. CDR3 DNA: TGTGCCAGCAGTCTGGGGGGACAGGGGACCCCTCGTGGGTTC.

The rearrangement joins TRBV5-1 to TRBJ1-1, with a weak D call TRBD1 (6 bases). This CDR3 region has 14 residues. Germline-derived CDR1 and CDR2 are SGHRS and YFSETQ. With 0 bases removed from V and 4 bases from J, the gap between germline ends came to 10 bases. The CDR3 here is CASSLAQGRTEAFF. CDR3 nucleotide sequence: TGCGCCAGCAGCTTGGCTCAGGGGCGCACTGAAGCTTTCTTT.

Within the sample, this clonotype is medium-sized. The CDR3 protein is CASSRGTGDFSYEQYF. The CDR3 DNA is TGTGCCAGCAGCCGCGGGACAGGGGATTTTTCCTACGAGCAGTACTTC. This chain links TRBV6-2 or TRBV6-3 with TRBJ2-7; 10 bases fit TRBD1. After removal of 6 bases from V and 1 base from J, the junction contained 9 bases not matched to a gene. Germline V gene data show CDR1 as MNHEY and CDR2 as SVGEGT. The CDR3 runs 16 residues.

The chain uses TRBV11-2 and TRBJ1-6; the D gene is possibly TRBD1 (6 bases). Trimming pared 1 base from V and 7 bases from J, leaving 11 bases between. The CDR3 loop spans 15 amino acids. Germline V gene lookup returns CDR1 SGHAT and CDR2 FQNNGV. The CDR3 is CASSLVLQGNSPLHF. CDR3 DNA sequence: TGTGCCAGCAGCTTAGTCTTACAGGGAAATTCACCCCTCCACTTT.

The chain has TRBV20-1 and TRBJ2-1, with 14 bases lining up with TRBD2. Germline V gene data show CDR1 as DFQATT and CDR2 as SNEGSKA (reference sequence). This CDR3 is built from 17 residues. J gave up 0 bases and V 6 bases, and 7 bases lay outside the gene matches. The CDR3, as DNA: TGCAGTGCAACCGGGACTAGCGGGGGAAGCTCCTACAATGAGCAGTTCTTC. Its translation is CSATGTSGGSSYNEQFF.

The gene calls are TRBV28 and TRBJ2-7; D is possibly TRBD1 (7 bases). V lost 8 bases to trimming and J lost 7 bases, with 18 bases between them. CDR1 is MDHEN, CDR2 SYDVKM, per germline. This CDR3 contains 13 residues. The CDR3: CASRGAGGREQYF. The CDR3 DNA follows: TGTGCCAGCCGAGGGGCAGGGGGGCGAGAGCAGTACTTC.

This clonotype is medium-sized within its sample. The rearrangement joins TRBV28 to TRBJ1-1, with unresolved D. Germline V CDR1 and CDR2: MDHEN, SYDVKM. The V end was cut by 6 bases, the J end by 1 base, with 12 bases between. The CDR3 consists of 14 residues. This CDR3 is CASRGIGRNTEAFF. The CDR3 nucleotides read TGTGCCAGCAGAGGGATAGGGAGGAACACTGAAGCTTTCTTT.

V gene TRBV7-2 combines with J gene TRBJ1-1; no clear D gene. Germline V gives CDR1 SGHTA, CDR2 FQGNSA. The V gene lost 2 bases and the J gene lost 8 bases, with 18 bases spanning the gap. CDR3 size: 15 residues. The CDR3 protein is CASSLYAAVGNEAFF. The CDR3 DNA follows: TGTGCCAGCAGCTTATACGCGGCCGTAGGGAACGAAGCTTTCTTT.

The chain couples TRBV29-1 to TRBJ1-5, with D unclear. The CDR3 runs to 13 residues. V lost 4 bases and J lost 7, with 14 bases in between. In germline, CDR1 is SQVTM, CDR2 ANQGSEA. The CDR3 DNA follows: TGCAGCGTTGTTGAGGGAAGTCGACAGCCCCAGCATTTT. Protein sequence: CSVVEGSRQPQHF.

This clonotype is classed as medium-sized. V is TRBV5-1 and J is TRBJ2-7; no clear D gene. Per the germline V gene, CDR1 is SGHRS and CDR2 is YFSETQ. Trimming stripped 4 bases from V and 3 bases from J, with 14 bases between. The CDR3 is made up of 14 amino acids. The CDR3 DNA reads as TGCGCCAGCAGCCTGAACCCAGACGGCTACGAGCAGTACTTC. Amino acid sequence: CASSLNPDGYEQYF.

In nucleotides, the CDR3 is TGCAGCGTTGGAGACAGGTCGGCGGCTAATGAAAAACTGTTTTTT. Translation gives CSVGDRSAANEKLFF. J is TRBJ1-4 and V is TRBV29-1, with D perhaps matching TRBD1 (6 bases). The germline V gene has CDR1 SQVTM and CDR2 ANQGSEA. Trimming shortened V by 4 bases and J by 3 bases, and 15 bases separated the two germline ends. CDR3 size: 15 residues.

This clonotype was seen just once. This chain joins TRBV6-2 or TRBV6-3 and TRBJ2-6, with D hard to call. In germline, CDR1 is MNHEY, CDR2 SVGEGT. Trimming removed 5 bases from V and 2 bases from J, with 13 bases in between. The CDR3 sequence is 16 residues long. Written as DNA, the CDR3 is TGTGCCAGCAGTGAAGCGCCAGTTCCTGGGGCCAACGTCCTGACTTTC. Its translation: CASSEAPVPGANVLTF.

As regards this clonotype: Only one base separates this from a far larger clonotype, so it likely reflects a read error. The rearrangement links TRBV6-2 or TRBV6-3 to TRBJ2-1; 14 bases agree with TRBD2. The CDR3 covers 17 residues. Per germline, CDR1 MNHEY and CDR2 SVGEGT. After removal of 2 bases from V and 10 bases from J, the junction contained 10 bases not matched to a gene. The chain's CDR3 is CASSYAGLAGVIGEQFF. The CDR3 DNA follows: TGTGCCAGCAGTTACGCGGGACTAGCGGGAGTTATAGGCGAGCAGTTCTTC.

This clonotype was detected ten times or more. The chain links TRBV28 to TRBJ1-5; D is ambiguous. Germline-derived CDR1 and CDR2 are MDHEN and SYDVKM. The length of the CDR3 is 13 residues. Trimming removed 3 bases from V and 6 bases from J, with 9 bases in between. The CDR3 DNA sequence: TGTGCCAGCAGTTTTGACCCGGTTCAGCCCCAGCATTTT. Its translation: CASSFDPVQPQHF.

Judged by abundance, this clonotype is medium-sized (0.01 to 0.1%). The chain recombines TRBV3-1 with TRBJ2-7; the D gene is possibly TRBD2 (5 bases). With 4 bases removed from V and 2 bases from J, the gap between germline ends came to 12 bases. The CDR3 consists of 14 residues. Germline V CDR1 and CDR2: LGHDT, YNNKEL (reference sequence). CDR3 sequence reads: CASSLRAAAYEQYF. CDR3 in DNA: TGTGCCAGCAGCCTAAGAGCGGCAGCCTACGAGCAGTACTTC.

The table lists this clonotype with many counts. J is TRBJ1-4 and V is TRBV7-9; the D gene is possibly TRBD1 (5 bases). CDR1 and CDR2 (germline): SEHNR, FQNEAQ (reference sequence). The CDR3 loop spans 14 amino acids. V was cut by 3 bases and J by 8 bases, with 13 bases left in between. The chain's CDR3 is CASSFQGVREKLFF. CDR3 bases: TGTGCCAGCAGCTTTCAGGGTGTAAGGGAAAAACTGTTTTTT.

This clonotype is deemed medium-sized. This sequence joins TRBV24-1 and TRBJ1-1; 9 bases match TRBD1. This CDR3 spans 17 amino acids. V gave up 2 bases and J gave up 7 bases; unmatched junction bases: 13. Germline CDR1 is KGHDR and CDR2 is SFDVKD. The CDR3 spells CATSDSRQGGGINEAFF. The CDR3 region has the DNA TGTGCCACCAGTGATTCCAGACAGGGGGGCGGTATTAATGAAGCTTTCTTT.

A note on this clonotype: A far larger clone is just one base off, so this is likely a read error. J is TRBJ2-1 and V is TRBV6-1, with D hard to call. Germline-derived CDR1 and CDR2 are MNHNS and SASEGT. This CDR3 has 15 residues. V gave up 0 bases and J gave up 10 bases, with 16 bases separating them. DNA of the CDR3: TGTGCCAGCAGTGAAGCTTTGGACGGATACTACGAGCAGTTCTTC. Its protein product is CASSEALDGYYEQFF.